These 31 T cell receptor beta chains were sequenced from one sample in a study of control samples from healthy donors and cancer patients. Here immunoSEQ multiplex PCR was the method, and the copy in TCRdb shows in-frame clones only, minus some. This table holds 150,000 to 180,000 clones, just under 95% found once. The sample consisted of blood. The receptor set was obtained from a man aged 40-50 years in good health.

The chain couples TRBV13 to TRBJ2-7; D ambiguous. In germline, CDR1 is PRHDT, CDR2 FYEKMQ (reference sequence). V lost 0 bases, J lost 1 base, and 1 base lay in between. This CDR3 contains 12 residues. For the CDR3, the DNA is TGTGCCAGCAGCTTAGGGTCCTACGAGCAGTACTTC. Translation: CASSLGSYEQYF.

The V gene is TRBV19, the J gene TRBJ2-7; D call uncertain. The length of the CDR3 is 13 residues. Germline CDR1 is LNHDA and CDR2 is SQIVND (reference sequence). The V end lost 3 bases, the J end lost 1 base, and 7 bases lay between the germline ends. The CDR3 here is CASSMSGSYEQYF. CDR3 sequence (DNA): TGTGCCAGTAGTATGAGTGGGTCCTACGAGCAGTACTTC.

The chain carries TRBV24-1 and TRBJ1-1, with D perhaps TRBD1 (6 bases). V was shortened by 3 bases and J by 4 bases, with 14 bases between the two germline ends. The CDR3 length is 15 residues. Germline loops: CDR1 KGHDR, CDR2 SFDVKD. The CDR3 DNA sequence: TGTGCCACCAGTGATACCTTAGGGGGATCCACTGAAGCTTTCTTT. Protein: CATSDTLGGSTEAFF.

The gene calls are TRBV7-8 and TRBJ1-1; D uncertain. From germline, CDR1 is SGHVS and CDR2 FQNEAQ. Trimming cost V 2 bases and J 1 base, with 5 bases left between them. The CDR3 has 13 amino acids. For the CDR3, the DNA is TGTGCCAGCAGCTTAAGCAGGAACACTGAAGCTTTCTTT. Protein product: CASSLSRNTEAFF.

The chain recombines TRBV10-3 with TRBJ2-4; the D is unclear. Germline V gives CDR1 ENHRY, CDR2 SYGVKD. CDR3 length: 11 residues. The V gene lost 2 bases and the J gene lost 9 bases, with 5 bases spanning the gap. CDR3 bases: TGTGCCATCAGTGAGGGAGTCATTCAGTACTTC. The encoded protein is CAISEGVIQYF.

Comment on this clone: This sample includes further DNA sequences coding for the same CDR3. This chain links TRBV6-5 with TRBJ1-1; 9 nucleotides align to TRBD1. CDR1 is MNHEY, CDR2 SVGAGI, per germline. The length of the CDR3 is 16 residues. The V and J ends lost 0 bases and 5 bases, in that order; junction bases with no gene match: 7. The CDR3 spells CASSYSTGGLGTEAFF. CDR3 DNA: TGTGCCAGCAGTTACTCGACAGGGGGTCTGGGGACTGAAGCTTTCTTT.

The rearrangement links TRBV4-3 to TRBJ1-2; D remains unclear. This CDR3 has 15 residues. Germline CDR1 LGHNA, CDR2 YSLEER. Between the trimmed V and J ends, which lost 0 bases and 5 bases, there was a span of 13 bases. CDR3 protein: CASSQDVVGYYGYTF. As DNA, the CDR3 is TGCGCCAGCAGCCAAGATGTTGTCGGCTATTATGGCTACACCTTC.

The chain links TRBV6-5 to TRBJ2-7, with 7 nucleotides matching TRBD1. J was trimmed by 2 bases and V by 10 bases; bases with no gene match: 5. Germline V lookup: CDR1 MNHEY, CDR2 SVGAGI. The CDR3 length is 12 residues. The CDR3 sequence is CATDRDPYEQYF. The CDR3 DNA reads TGTGCCACCGACAGGGACCCCTACGAGCAGTACTTC.

The rearrangement joins TRBV5-1 to TRBJ1-6; possible D gene TRBD1, 6 bases. The CDR3 has 14 residues. Germline V CDR1 and CDR2: SGHRS, YFSETQ. Deletions cut 0 bases from V and 10 bases from J, with 11 bases between. The CDR3 is CASSLDRVISPLHF. As DNA, the CDR3 is TGCGCCAGCAGCTTGGACAGGGTGATATCACCCCTCCACTTT.

The chain employs TRBV27 and TRBJ2-3, with 11 positions matching TRBD2. Germline lookup yields CDR1 MNHEY and CDR2 SMNVEV (reference sequence). V dropped 3 bases and J dropped 4; count of bases not matched to a gene: 9. The CDR3 consists of 17 residues. The CDR3 nucleotides are TGTGCCAGCAGTTTGCGAACCGGGACTAGCGGAGCAGATACGCAGTATTTT. Amino acid sequence: CASSLRTGTSGADTQYF.

The chain uses TRBV27 and TRBJ1-4; D not resolved. Trimming shortened V by 6 bases and J by 1 base, and 12 bases separated the two germline ends. The CDR3 runs 15 residues. The germline CDR1 and CDR2 sequences are MNHEY and SMNVEV (reference sequence). CDR3 nucleotide sequence: TGTGCCAGCAGGAGACGGGCAGGAACTAATGAAAAACTGTTTTTT. It is translated as CASRRRAGTNEKLFF. Supplemented by reference TRBV27 and TRBJ1-4, the full variable domain reads EAQVTQNPRYLITVTGKKLTVTCSQNMNHEYMSWYRQDPGLGLRQIYYSMNVEVTDKGDVPEGYKVSRKEKRNFPLILESPSPNQTSLYFCASRRRAGTNEKLFFGSGTQLSVL.

The V gene is TRBV6-5, the J gene TRBJ1-1; D might be TRBD1 (5 bases). Trimming took 10 bases from V and 7 from J, leaving 13 bases between them. Germline-derived CDR1 and CDR2 are MNHEY and SVGAGI. The length of the CDR3 is 11 residues. The CDR3 here is CAISRADEAFF. The CDR3, as DNA: TGTGCCATAAGCAGGGCGGATGAAGCTTTCTTT.

The chain employs TRBV11-2 and TRBJ1-6; the D is unclear. CDR1 is SGHAT, CDR2 FQNNGV, per germline. The length of the CDR3 is 12 residues. V was clipped by 2 bases and J by 12 bases, with 8 bases between them. This chain's CDR3 is CASSLPQEPLHF. In DNA, the CDR3 is TGTGCCAGCAGCTTACCGCAGGAACCCCTCCACTTT.

The V call is TRBV28, the J call TRBJ2-1, with 12 bases that match TRBD2. J gave up 0 bases and V 6 bases, and 12 bases lay outside the gene matches. From germline, CDR1 is MDHEN and CDR2 SYDVKM. The length of the CDR3 is 19 residues. CDR3 bases: TGTGCCAGCAGGCAACCGGGACTAGCGGGCGGATACTCCTACAATGAGCAGTTCTTC. This codes for CASRQPGLAGGYSYNEQFF.

CDR3 sequence (DNA): TGTGCCAGCAGCGCCCCTTTTACAGCGGGGAGCTCCTACAATGAGCAGTTCTTC. It is translated as CASSAPFTAGSSYNEQFF. The chain couples TRBV27 to TRBJ2-1; 7 nucleotides line up with TRBD2. Trimming at V came to 6 bases and at J to 0 bases, leaving 14 bases not matched to a gene. The CDR3 length is 18 residues. CDR1 and CDR2 (germline): MNHEY, SMNVEV (reference sequence).

This chain links TRBV11-1 with TRBJ1-1; 9 bases line up with TRBD1. The germline CDR1 and CDR2 sequences are SGHAT and FQDESV (reference sequence). The CDR3 is made up of 13 amino acids. The ends lost 6 bases at V and 7 bases at J; junction bases unmatched: 6. The CDR3 nucleotides read TGTGCCAGCAGACCCGACAGGGGGGGTGAAGCTTTCTTT. Translated, it gives CASRPDRGGEAFF.

The rearrangement uses TRBV11-2 and TRBJ1-2; TRBD1 matches 9 bases. Germline loops: CDR1 SGHAT, CDR2 FQNNGV. The CDR3 extends over 14 amino acids. The junction had 4 bases not matched to a gene; V was cut back by 4 bases and J by 4 bases. CDR3 residues: CASSSGQGSYGYTF. In nucleotides, the CDR3 is TGTGCCAGCAGCTCCGGACAGGGGAGCTATGGCTACACCTTC.

To note about this clone: Other DNA sequences within the sample encode an identical CDR3. The chain couples TRBV28 to TRBJ1-6, with 9 bases matching TRBD1. J was trimmed by 8 bases and V by 5 bases; bases with no gene match: 4. This CDR3 comprises 14 residues. The germline CDR1 and CDR2 sequences are MDHEN and SYDVKM. CDR3 in DNA: TGTGCCAGCAGTCCGGGACAGGGTTATTCACCCCTCCACTTT. Translation gives CASSPGQGYSPLHF.

This chain connects TRBV7-3 to TRBJ1-1; 8 bases align to TRBD1. Looked up from germline, CDR1 is SGHTA and CDR2 is FQGTGA. After removal of 4 bases from V and 5 bases from J, the junction contained 6 bases not matched to a gene. The CDR3 length is 14 residues. For the CDR3, the DNA is TGTGCCAGCAGCTCGACAGGGGTGTTGACTGAAGCTTTCTTT. Translation: CASSSTGVLTEAFF.

The chain couples TRBV28 to TRBJ2-7; TRBD2 matches 7 bases. Unmatched junction bases numbered 11, after V lost 0 bases and J lost 6 bases. CDR1 MDHEN and CDR2 SYDVKM come from the germline V gene. The CDR3 is made up of 16 amino acids. CDR3 amino acids: CASSLCGSGLVREQYF. The CDR3 bases are TGTGCCAGCAGTTTATGCGGTAGCGGGTTGGTCCGCGAGCAGTACTTC.

The J gene is TRBJ2-3, the V gene TRBV30; a possible D gene is TRBD2 (6 bases). The ends were cut back, 1 base at V and 4 bases at J, with 9 bases in the middle. CDR1 and CDR2 from the germline V gene are GTSNPN and SVGIG (reference sequence). The CDR3 contains 13 residues. In nucleotides, the CDR3 is TGTGCCTGGAGTGCGGGGGTCCCAGATACGCAGTATTTT. Its translation is CAWSAGVPDTQYF.

This clone appeared a few times. The chain carries TRBV4-3 and TRBJ1-2; D gene uncertain. Trimming removed 0 bases at V and 5 bases at J, with 13 bases between. The CDR3 is 15 residues long. Germline CDR1 and CDR2: LGHNA and YSLEER. The CDR3 region is CASSQDRATRYGYTF. CDR3 nucleotide sequence: TGCGCCAGCAGCCAAGATAGGGCAACTCGTTATGGCTACACCTTC.

The gene calls are TRBV14 and TRBJ2-3; the match to TRBD2 covers 9 bases. The J segment lost 2 bases and the V segment lost 0 bases, leaving 12 bases of the junction unmatched. Germline V gene data show CDR1 as SGHDN and CDR2 as FVKESK. The CDR3 extends over 19 amino acids. The DNA for the CDR3 is TGTGCCAGCAGCCAAGATAAGAGCGGGGGGCGCTACAACACAGATACGCAGTATTTT. Translated: CASSQDKSGGRYNTDTQYF.

The CDR3 loop reads CASSFGYEQYF. The CDR3 DNA is TGTGCCAGCAGTTTCGGCTACGAGCAGTACTTC. This sequence joins TRBV2 and TRBJ2-7; D remains unclear. V was clipped by 5 bases and J by 3 bases, with 5 bases between them. The CDR3 has 11 residues. Germline CDR1 reads SNHLY; CDR2 reads FYNNEI.

This clone was seen once. CDR3 nucleotide sequence: TGTGCCAGCAGTTACACTTCCGGGACTGCGTATGGCTACACCTTC. Protein sequence: CASSYTSGTAYGYTF. This chain joins TRBV6-5 and TRBJ1-2; perhaps TRBD1 as D (5 bases). The CDR3 loop spans 15 amino acids. Trimming removed 2 bases from V and 5 bases from J, with 15 bases in between. The V gene's germline CDR1 is MNHEY and CDR2 SVGAGI.

The chain couples TRBV19 to TRBJ1-1; D perhaps matches TRBD1 (6 bases). Looked up from germline, CDR1 is LNHDA and CDR2 is SQIVND (reference sequence). V was pared by 3 bases and J by 1 base, with 15 bases between. This CDR3 contains 16 residues. CDR3 region: CASSIGAGAANTEAFF. CDR3 bases: TGTGCCAGTAGTATCGGGGCAGGGGCAGCGAACACTGAAGCTTTCTTT.

The chain recombines TRBV30 with TRBJ1-3; tentative D call: TRBD1 (5 bases). The CDR3 loop spans 15 amino acids. The germline V gene has CDR1 GTSNPN and CDR2 SVGIG (reference sequence). Trimming shortened V by 0 bases and J by 4 bases, and 13 bases separated the two germline ends. In DNA form, the CDR3 reads TGTGCCTGGAGTGTACCAGGGTTGACCGGAAACACCATATATTTT. It yields the protein CAWSVPGLTGNTIYF.

This sequence joins TRBV5-1 and TRBJ2-1, with 7 bases fitting TRBD1. The CDR3 extends over 14 amino acids. Trimming at V came to 0 bases and at J to 8 bases, leaving 5 bases not matched to a gene. Germline V gene lookup returns CDR1 SGHRS and CDR2 YFSETQ. The CDR3 nucleotides are TGCGCCAGCAGCTTGGGCGACAGGGTCCATGAGCAGTTCTTC. This translates into CASSLGDRVHEQFF.

This clone has only one observation. The chain uses TRBV28 and TRBJ2-2, with 13 bases fitting TRBD2. Germline V gene lookup returns CDR1 MDHEN and CDR2 SYDVKM. J gave up 6 bases and V 6 bases, and 7 bases lay outside the gene matches. The CDR3 spans 16 residues. The CDR3 here is CASRTSGTSGAGELFF. Written as DNA, the CDR3 is TGTGCCAGCAGAACTTCCGGGACTAGCGGGGCCGGGGAGCTGTTTTTT. Supplemented by reference TRBV28 and TRBJ2-2, the full variable domain reads DVKVTQSSRYLVKRTGEKVFLECVQDMDHENMFWYRQDPGLGLRLIYFSYDVKMKEKGDIPEGYSVSREKKERFSLILESASTNQTSMYLCASRTSGTSGAGELFFGEGSRLTVL.

The chain's CDR3 is CASRLGWGSMNTEAFF. CDR3 bases: TGTGCCAGTCGCCTCGGCTGGGGATCGATGAACACTGAAGCTTTCTTT. This chain connects TRBV19 to TRBJ1-1; no clear D gene. Trimming took 8 bases from V and 0 from J, leaving 19 bases between them. This CDR3 spans 16 amino acids. The germline gives CDR1 LNHDA, CDR2 SQIVND (reference sequence).

This clone was seen just once. V and J are TRBV5-5 and TRBJ2-2; D not certain. The CDR3 contains 11 residues. The V gene lost 2 bases and the J gene lost 6 bases, with 2 bases spanning the gap. Germline values: CDR1 SGHKS, CDR2 YYEKEE (reference sequence). CDR3 DNA sequence: TGTGCCAGCAGCTTCCCCGGGGAGCTGTTTTTT. Its protein is CASSFPGELFF.